The T cell receptor (beta chain) under discussion was sequenced for a study of blood T cells in healthy people across ages (dated by TCRdb to between 2014 and 2016). Background on the whole study: In model experiments, template switching captured roughly one uniquely barcoded TCR beta cDNA molecule for every two T cells. Four age groups were formed from the donors: young (average 16 years), middle-aged (more than 35), aged (over 55) and long-lived (about 80). Two additional independent replicas of 1 million unique cDNA reads from the same blood draw were analyzed for two donors (one aged 18 to 30 and one aged 80 or older). To avoid experimental bias, donors of different ages were spread randomly across the sequencing lanes. To track age-related changes in TCR beta repertoire diversity, the study relied on deep sequencing normalized with unique cDNA molecular identifiers.

The library relied on 5' RACE. A second PCR of 7 to 11 cycles was performed with a sample-barcoded 5' primer and a J-beta primer mix. Each TCR beta cDNA molecule received a unique molecular identifier from a template-switch 5' adaptor carrying 12 random nucleotides. Each sample yielded at least 3 million CDR3-containing paired-end reads. First-strand cDNA synthesis was performed from all RNA using the Mint cDNA synthesis kit, with priming by a TRBC-specific oligonucleotide. Following uracil-DNA glycosylase treatment, a first 18-cycle PCR with universal primers M1SS and BC2_uni_R was performed on all cDNA. The original methods were these. Each sample was normalized by randomly selecting 1 million high-quality reads, each carrying a distinct molecular identifier. Reads with shared molecular identifiers were discarded instead of being binned into consensus sequences. MiTCR, set to a Q25 quality threshold and the strictest error-elimination algorithm, was used for CDR3 identification, clonotype clustering and error correction. A nonparametric unseen species model with Euler transformation was used to estimate a lower bound on total TCR beta diversity. TCRdb redid the processing of the public reads, applying fastp at Q25 and MiXCR, and retained in-frame beta chains. Every distinct CDR3 protein forms one entry, paired with its most common genes and DNA. TCRdb assigned the V and J calls; the authors' analysis was not used. The table for this sample lists over 1,500,000 distinct CDR3 sequences; about two fifths of them were counted only once. The leading ten clones occupy more than 20% of the sample.

The donors were 40 or so Caucasian individuals from Russia, aged 6 to 90 years, who were systemically healthy. About 10 milliliters of peripheral blood were drawn from each donor into EDTA-treated Vacutainer tubes. Ficoll-Paque density-gradient centrifugation was used to isolate PBMCs, with at least 6 million per sample. Total RNA was extracted from PBMCs with Trizol reagent, with at least 5.5 micrograms obtained per sample. For every donor, flow cytometry on a PBMC aliquot measured the percentage of naive CD45RAhigh/CD27high T cells. V ends up 0 bases short and J 6 bases short, with an unmatched junction base count of 9. The germline V gene encodes CDR1 SGHRS and CDR2 YFSETQ. The CDR3 contains 17 residues, cysteine and phenylalanine counted. Only the CDR3 region is kept as DNA, spanning 51 bases read in frame from base 1. Broader findings and caveats from the paper: Estimates of total diversity from one million sequenced T cells were regarded as lower bounds and underestimates. As age increased, observed TCR beta diversity per million T cells dropped in a roughly linear way, and a significant reduction was already evident by age 40. Because profiling used bulk unsorted PBMCs, naive and antigen-experienced compartments could not be compared conclusively. Compared with the aged group, the long-lived group had more naive CD4+ T cells, fewer expanded clones and increased TCR diversity, a pattern suggesting age selection. There was a strong correlation between observed TCR beta diversity and the percentage of naive T cells measured by flow cytometry. The CMV infection status of donors was not known, potentially confounding age-related changes in expanded clonotypes.

To note about this clonotype: What antigen it recognizes has not been identified. No base quality information exists; no much larger clone differs at one position.

Sample: blood. The chain couples TRBV5-1 to TRBJ2-3; 11 bases in between match TRBD2. The receptor's source is a human donor in good health. The CDR3 reads CASSLAFLAGGRDTQYF. The DNA sequence reads TGCGCCAGCAGCTTGGCCTTCCTAGCGGGGGGACGTGATACGCAGTATTTT. The variable domain in full, with residues beyond the CDR3 obtained from the reference TRBV5-1 and TRBJ2-3 genes, is KAGVTQTPRYLIKTRGQQVTLSCSPISGHRSVSWYQQTPGQGLQFLFEYFSETQRNKGNFPGRFSGRQFSNSRSEMNVSTLELGDSALYLCASSLAFLAGGRDTQYFGPGTRLTVL.